This entry concerns a single TCR beta chain. The data were taken from a study of blood T cell repertoires in COVID-19. J gave up 5 bases and V 8 bases, and 7 bases lay outside the gene matches. CDR1 and CDR2 from the germline V gene are MNHEY and SVGAGI. The length of the CDR3 is 13 residues. Only in-frame clones appear in the TCRdb table, and some are missing; sequencing was by immunoSEQ multiplex PCR. The repertoire holds about 210,000 clones, with about 91% as singletons. Sequenced: peripheral blood. The receptor comes from a man younger than 35 with active or convalescent COVID-19. This chain joins TRBV6-5 and TRBJ1-2, with TRBD1 matching 8 bases. The CDR3 here is CASGKQGVYGYTF. Here the CDR3 DNA reads TGTGCCAGCGGTAAACAGGGGGTTTATGGCTACACCTTC.